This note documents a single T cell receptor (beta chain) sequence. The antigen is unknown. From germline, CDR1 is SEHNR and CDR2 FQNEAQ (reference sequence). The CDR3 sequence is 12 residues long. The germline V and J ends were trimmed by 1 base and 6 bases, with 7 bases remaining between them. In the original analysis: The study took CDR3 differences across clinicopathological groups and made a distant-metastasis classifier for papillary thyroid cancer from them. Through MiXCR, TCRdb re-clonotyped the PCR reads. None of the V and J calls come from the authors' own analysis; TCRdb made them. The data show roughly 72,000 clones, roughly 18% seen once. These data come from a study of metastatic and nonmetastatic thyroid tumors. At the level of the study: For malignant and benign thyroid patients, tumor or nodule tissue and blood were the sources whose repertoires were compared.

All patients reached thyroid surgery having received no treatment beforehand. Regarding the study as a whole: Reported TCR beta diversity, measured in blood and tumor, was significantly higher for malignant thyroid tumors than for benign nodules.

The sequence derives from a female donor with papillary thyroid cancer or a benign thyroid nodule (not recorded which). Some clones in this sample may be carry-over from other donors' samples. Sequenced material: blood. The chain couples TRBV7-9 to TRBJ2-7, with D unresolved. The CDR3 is CASSLVSSEQYF. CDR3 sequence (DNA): TGTGCCAGCAGCTTAGTGTCGTCCGAGCAGTACTTC.